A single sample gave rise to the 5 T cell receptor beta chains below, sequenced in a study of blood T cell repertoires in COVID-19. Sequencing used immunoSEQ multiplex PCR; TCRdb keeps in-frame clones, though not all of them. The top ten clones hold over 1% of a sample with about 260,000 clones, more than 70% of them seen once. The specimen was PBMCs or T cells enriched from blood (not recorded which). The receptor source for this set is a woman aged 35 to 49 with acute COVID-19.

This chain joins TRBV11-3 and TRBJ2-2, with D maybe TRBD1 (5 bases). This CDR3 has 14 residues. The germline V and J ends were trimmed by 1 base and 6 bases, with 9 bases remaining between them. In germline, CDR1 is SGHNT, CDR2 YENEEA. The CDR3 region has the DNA TGTGCCAGCAGCTTAGGGGGCCGGCCCGGGGAGCTGTTTTTT. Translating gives CASSLGGRPGELFF.

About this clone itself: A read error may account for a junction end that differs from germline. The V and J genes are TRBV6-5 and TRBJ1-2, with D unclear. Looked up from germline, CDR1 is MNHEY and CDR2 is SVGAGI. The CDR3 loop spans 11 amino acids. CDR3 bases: TGTGCCAGCAGTAACCCGAAACTTGAAGTCTTC. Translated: CASSNPKLEVF.

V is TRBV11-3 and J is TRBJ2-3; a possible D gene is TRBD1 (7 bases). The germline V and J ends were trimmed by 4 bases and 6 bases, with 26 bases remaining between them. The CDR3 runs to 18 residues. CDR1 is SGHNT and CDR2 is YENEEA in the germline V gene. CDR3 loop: CASSSSRTGGATWDTQYF. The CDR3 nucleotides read TGTGCCAGCAGCTCATCCCGGACAGGAGGGGCGACTTGGGATACGCAGTATTTT.

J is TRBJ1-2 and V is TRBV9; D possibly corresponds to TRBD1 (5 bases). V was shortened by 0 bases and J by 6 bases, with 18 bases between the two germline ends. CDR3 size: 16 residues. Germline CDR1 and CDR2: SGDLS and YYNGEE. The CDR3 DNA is TGTGCCAGCAGCGTAGGGGGCAGGGCTCGCCTTCATGGCTACACCTTC. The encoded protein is CASSVGGRARLHGYTF.

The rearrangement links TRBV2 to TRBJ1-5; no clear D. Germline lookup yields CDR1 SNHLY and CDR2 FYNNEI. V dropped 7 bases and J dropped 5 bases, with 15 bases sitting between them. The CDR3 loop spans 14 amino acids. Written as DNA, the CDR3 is TGTGCCAGCAATGTCTTCAGGTATGATCAGCCCCAGCATTTT. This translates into CASNVFRYDQPQHF.